This T cell receptor beta chain was retrieved from a study of shared clonotypes between healthy human individuals. Germline CDR1 reads MNHNS; CDR2 reads SASEGT. With V trimmed by 6 bases and J by 1 base, 6 bases remained unmatched. The CDR3 sequence is 15 residues long. TCRdb keeps only in-frame clones here, not all; method: immunoSEQ multiplex PCR. The sample yields about 610,000 clones, around 96% seen once. Naive CD8 cells were CD45RO-negative, positively selected for CCR7, excluding terminally differentiated effector memory CD45RA+ cells. The clonotype originates from a woman aged 25 to 45 in good health. This chain links TRBV6-1 with TRBJ2-7, with 10 bases fitting TRBD2. Material: naive CD8+ T cells sorted from blood. The CDR3, as DNA: TGTGCCAGCAGCCCACCTAGCGGGAGATCCTACGAGCAGTACTTC. It specifies CASSPPSGRSYEQYF.